The next 28 T cell receptor beta chains were all read from a single sample in a study of OX40 agonist ivuxolimab in advanced cancers. Measured with immunoSEQ multiplex PCR; TCRdb has only the in-frame clones, and not every one. The sample has 8,500 to 13,000 clones, around 80% seen once. Sequences were derived from CD4+ or CD8+ T cells sorted from blood, sampled in a trial of the OX40 agonist ivuxolimab. These TCRs come from an adult with an advanced solid tumor such as melanoma, head and neck, liver or kidney cancer.

The CDR3 coding sequence is TGTGCCAGCAGCTTAGGTGGCAGATACTACGAGCAGTACTTC. It yields the protein CASSLGGRYYEQYF. V usage is TRBV7-6 and J usage is TRBJ2-5, with D hard to call. The J call could be wrong; TRBJ2-7 is a better fit for the DNA end. Germline V CDR1 and CDR2: SGHVS, FNYEAQ. This CDR3 spans 14 amino acids.

V usage is TRBV2 and J usage is TRBJ2-1, with TRBD2 as a possible D gene (6 bases). CDR3 length: 13 residues. Germline CDR1 SNHLY, CDR2 FYNNEI. V shed 4 bases and J shed 5 bases, with 9 bases lying between them. The CDR3 coding sequence is TGTGCCAGCAGTGGATGGAGGGACAATGAGCAGTTCTTC. It codes for CASSGWRDNEQFF.

The rearrangement uses TRBV6-1 and TRBJ2-2; D is perhaps TRBD2 (5 bases). The CDR3 contains 15 residues. Deletions cut 4 bases from V and 4 bases from J, with 13 bases between. Looked up from germline, CDR1 is MNHNS and CDR2 is SASEGT. The CDR3: CASSGAGVGTGELFF. In DNA form, the CDR3 reads TGTGCCAGCAGTGGGGCGGGTGTTGGCACCGGGGAGCTGTTTTTT.

This rearrangement joins TRBV5-1 to TRBJ2-2; no clear D gene. V was trimmed by 3 bases and J by 2 bases, leaving 8 bases between them. Germline-derived CDR1 and CDR2 are SGHRS and YFSETQ. This CDR3 region has 14 residues. CDR3 loop: CASSSWPNTGELFF. The DNA of the CDR3 is TGCGCCAGCAGCTCCTGGCCTAACACCGGGGAGCTGTTTTTT.

J is TRBJ1-5 and V is TRBV7-9, with TRBD1 matching over 8 bases. V shed 5 bases, J shed 6 bases, and the junction held 12 bases outside the gene matches. The V gene's germline CDR1 is SEHNR and CDR2 FQNEAQ (reference sequence). The CDR3 sequence is 16 residues long. The CDR3: CASSQLDRGDGQPQHF. DNA for the CDR3: TGTGCCAGCAGCCAACTTGACAGGGGCGACGGTCAGCCCCAGCATTTT.

The chain recombines TRBV6-5 with TRBJ1-2; D is unresolved. The CDR3 is made up of 13 amino acids. Germline loops: CDR1 MNHEY, CDR2 SVGAGI. Trimming shortened V by 6 bases and J by 7 bases, and 15 bases separated the two germline ends. CDR3 nucleotide sequence: TGTGCCAGCAGCCCTAGAATGGGTGGTGGCTACACCTTC. This encodes CASSPRMGGGYTF.

This clone showed up just a few times. The rearrangement joins TRBV11-3 to TRBJ2-1; D assignment may be TRBD1 or TRBD2 (5 bases each). Per germline, CDR1 SGHNT and CDR2 YENEEA. The CDR3 extends over 12 amino acids. Trimming took off 5 bases at V and 9 bases at J, with 11 bases between the two ends. CDR3 in amino acids: CASSLGDGEQFF. In nucleotides, the CDR3 is TGTGCCAGCAGCCTAGGGGACGGTGAGCAGTTCTTC.

The count of this clone is one. The rearrangement uses TRBV27 and TRBJ2-7; either TRBD1 or TRBD2 may supply D (6 bases each). Germline CDR1 reads MNHEY; CDR2 reads SMNVEV (reference sequence). With 6 bases removed from V and 6 bases from J, the gap between germline ends came to 15 bases. The CDR3 sequence is 13 residues long. The CDR3 loop is CASREGDTLEQYF. In DNA form, the CDR3 reads TGTGCCAGCAGGGAGGGGGACACCCTCGAGCAGTACTTC.

This chain connects TRBV4-1 to TRBJ2-7; 10 positions match TRBD2. Germline V lookup: CDR1 MGHRA, CDR2 YSYEKL. CDR3 length: 16 residues. Germline trimming cut 0 bases from V and 6 bases from J; bases unmatched to any gene: 8. CDR3 bases: TGCGCCAGCAGCCAAGAGATATCTAGCGGGAGTTTCGAGCAGTACTTC. The encoded protein is CASSQEISSGSFEQYF.

The chain carries TRBV27 and TRBJ1-5, with 7 bases that match TRBD1. Trimming at V came to 5 bases and at J to 2 bases, leaving 9 bases not matched to a gene. Germline lookup yields CDR1 MNHEY and CDR2 SMNVEV (reference sequence). The CDR3 has 16 residues. The CDR3 loop reads CASSSQGDDRNQPQHF. In nucleotides, the CDR3 is TGTGCCAGCAGTAGCCAGGGGGACGATCGCAATCAGCCCCAGCATTTT.

The sample holds one count of this clone. The chain couples TRBV5-8 to TRBJ1-1; D gene ambiguous. Trimming left V 0 bases short and J 7 bases short, with 13 bases between. This CDR3 comprises 14 residues. Germline V gene data show CDR1 as SGHTS and CDR2 as YDEGEE. The CDR3 spells CASSLDYRGREAFF. The DNA of the CDR3 is TGTGCCAGCAGCTTGGATTACAGAGGCCGTGAAGCTTTCTTT. Filled out from reference TRBV5-8 and TRBJ1-1, the complete variable domain reads EAGVTQSPTHLIKTRGQQATLRCSPISGHTSVYWYQQALGLGLQFLLWYDEGEERNRGNFPPRFSGRQFPNYSSELNVNALELEDSALYLCASSLDYRGREAFFGQGTRLTVV.

The count of this clone is one. CDR3 region: CSAATGDGYTF. In nucleotides, the CDR3 is TGCAGCGCCGCGACAGGGGATGGCTACACCTTC. The chain is built from TRBV29-1 and TRBJ1-2, with 8 bases identical to TRBD1. J gave up 6 bases and V 7 bases, and 4 bases lay outside the gene matches. Germline CDR1 and CDR2: SQVTM and ANQGSEA. CDR3 length: 11 amino acids.

The sample holds one count of this clone. The chain recombines TRBV11-2 with TRBJ2-5; possibly TRBD1 or TRBD2 for D (5 bases each). Germline V gene sequence: CDR1 SGHAT, CDR2 FQNNGV. Trimming removed 1 base from V and 5 bases from J, with 14 bases in between. This CDR3 has 15 residues. This chain's CDR3 is CASSLGGGAWETQYF. The CDR3 DNA reads TGTGCCAGCAGCTTAGGTGGGGGAGCGTGGGAGACCCAGTACTTC. The entire variable domain, with the rest obtained from reference TRBV11-2 and TRBJ2-5, is as follows: EAGVAQSPRYKIIEKRQSVAFWCNPISGHATLYWYQQILGQGPKLLIQFQNNGVVDDSQLPKDRFSAERLKGVDSTLKIQPAKLEDSAVYLCASSLGGGAWETQYFGPGTRLLVL.

The gene calls are TRBV11-2 and TRBJ2-2; the match to TRBD2 covers 9 bases. The V and J ends lost 5 bases and 1 base, in that order; junction bases with no gene match: 8. The CDR3 is 17 residues long. CDR1 SGHAT and CDR2 FQNNGV come from the germline V gene. The CDR3 sequence is CASSPAGREGNTGELFF. The CDR3 DNA follows: TGTGCCAGCAGCCCGGCCGGGCGGGAGGGGAACACCGGGGAGCTGTTTTTT.

The genes are TRBV13 and TRBJ2-5; 9 nucleotides line up with TRBD2. V shed 5 bases, J shed 0 bases, and the junction held 13 bases outside the gene matches. Germline values: CDR1 PRHDT, CDR2 FYEKMQ (reference sequence). There are 18 residues in the CDR3. CDR3 sequence: CASSPPGVAGGYQETQYF. The CDR3 DNA reads TGTGCCAGCAGCCCGCCCGGGGTTGCGGGGGGGTACCAAGAGACCCAGTACTTC.

This clone appeared a few times. The rearrangement uses TRBV4-2 and TRBJ2-1; the D gene is possibly TRBD2 (7 bases). The CDR3 extends over 15 amino acids. Germline CDR1 LGHNA, CDR2 YNFKEQ. Trimming shortened V by 0 bases and J by 8 bases, and 14 bases separated the two germline ends. The CDR3 coding sequence is TGTGCCAGCAGCCAAGAGGGCGGCGGGGGCTATGAGCAGTTCTTC. This codes for CASSQEGGGGYEQFF.

V is TRBV5-1 and J is TRBJ2-3, with 11 bases that match TRBD2. CDR1 and CDR2 (germline): SGHRS, YFSETQ. This CDR3 spans 15 amino acids. J was trimmed by 5 bases and V by 2 bases; bases with no gene match: 4. The CDR3 DNA follows: TGCGCCAGCAGCTTTTCTAGCGGGGGGTTAGATACGCAGTATTTT. This sequence encodes CASSFSSGGLDTQYF.

This chain uses TRBV14 with TRBJ2-1; D gene uncertain. Germline V gene data show CDR1 as SGHDN and CDR2 as FVKESK. The length of the CDR3 is 13 residues. V lost 4 bases to trimming and J lost 5 bases, with 9 bases between them. The CDR3 nucleotides read TGTGCCAGCAGCCCTAGGGCGAACAATGAGCAGTTCTTC. As protein: CASSPRANNEQFF.

The genes are TRBV7-2 and TRBJ2-7; D is unclear. Germline values: CDR1 SGHTA, CDR2 FQGNSA. This CDR3 spans 14 amino acids. The V gene lost 3 bases and the J gene lost 4 bases, with 13 bases spanning the gap. CDR3 DNA sequence: TGTGCCAGCAGCTTTAGTGGTACCCTATACGAGCAGTACTTC. Its protein is CASSFSGTLYEQYF. Full variable domain (missing parts from reference TRBV7-2 and TRBJ2-7): GAGVSQSPSNKVTEKGKDVELRCDPISGHTALYWYRQSLGQGLEFLIYFQGNSAPDKSGLPSDRFSAERTGGSVSTLTIQRTQQEDSAVYLCASSFSGTLYEQYFGPGTRLTVT.

The chain is built from TRBV9 and TRBJ1-1; D might be TRBD1 (5 bases). The CDR3 sequence is 15 residues long. Germline-derived CDR1 and CDR2 are SGDLS and YYNGEE. Between the trimmed V and J ends, which lost 4 bases and 5 bases, there was a span of 18 bases. This CDR3 is CASSSGRGDATEAFF. CDR3 in DNA: TGTGCCAGCAGCTCCGGCCGAGGGGATGCGACTGAAGCTTTCTTT.

This chain connects TRBV15 to TRBJ1-2, with 7 bases that match TRBD1. The CDR3 length is 16 residues. V dropped 0 bases and J dropped 2; count of bases not matched to a gene: 6. CDR1 is LNHNV, CDR2 YYDKDF, per germline (reference sequence). The DNA of the CDR3 is TGTGCCACCAGCAGAGATAGACAGGGAGCCAACTATGGCTACACCTTC. This sequence encodes CATSRDRQGANYGYTF.

This clone has only one observation. The chain joins TRBV27 to TRBJ2-7; a possible D gene is TRBD2 (5 bases). The CDR3 is 15 amino acids. Germline lookup yields CDR1 MNHEY and CDR2 SMNVEV (reference sequence). The V and J ends lost 7 bases and 1 base respectively, with 17 bases between them. CDR3 nucleotides: TGTGCCAGCACCCCGGTGTCCCGCGGGTCCTACGAGCAGTACTTC. Amino acid sequence: CASTPVSRGSYEQYF.

The chain combines TRBV9 with TRBJ2-3; 11 bases align to TRBD2. The CDR3 is 15 residues long. V was clipped by 7 bases and J by 2 bases; unmatched bases: 6. Germline CDR1 is SGDLS and CDR2 is YYNGEE. CDR3 nucleotides: TGTGCCAGCCGGGGGACTAGCGGCTACACAGATACGCAGTATTTT. Its protein is CASRGTSGYTDTQYF.

The chain couples TRBV11-3 to TRBJ2-3; D unclear. The V end was cut by 3 bases, the J end by 1 base, with 2 bases between. The CDR3 has 12 amino acids. Germline V gives CDR1 SGHNT, CDR2 YENEEA. In DNA, the CDR3 is TGTGCCAGCAGCTTGGGCACAGATACGCAGTATTTT. The encoded protein is CASSLGTDTQYF.

J is TRBJ2-3 and V is TRBV13; D is perhaps TRBD2 (5 bases). V was shortened by 7 bases and J by 6 bases, with 17 bases between the two germline ends. CDR3 length: 14 amino acids. Germline assignment: CDR1 PRHDT and CDR2 FYEKMQ (reference sequence). Written as DNA, the CDR3 is TGTGCCAGCACCACGGGGATAGGGCTTGATACGCAGTATTTT. As protein: CASTTGIGLDTQYF.

The rearrangement links TRBV27 to TRBJ2-1; the match to TRBD2 covers 12 bases. The CDR3 extends over 16 amino acids. J lost 1 base, V lost 5 bases, and 3 bases had no gene match. Germline V gene lookup returns CDR1 MNHEY and CDR2 SMNVEV (reference sequence). The CDR3 DNA follows: TGTGCCAGCAGTCTCACTAGCGGGAGGTCCTACAATGAGCAGTTCTTC. Translating gives CASSLTSGRSYNEQFF.

The chain carries TRBV30 and TRBJ2-5; D remains ambiguous. The DNA matches TRBJ2-7 better at its end, which makes the J call doubtful. CDR3 length: 21 amino acids. Germline loops: CDR1 GTSNPN, CDR2 SVGIG (reference sequence). Here the CDR3 reads CAWSVPFLVQTNYLDSYEQYF. The CDR3 nucleotides are TGTGCCTGGAGTGTACCCTTTCTTGTCCAGACAAACTATCTAGACTCCTACGAGCAGTACTTC.

This chain joins TRBV27 and TRBJ2-3, with 9 bases matching TRBD2. The CDR3 covers 16 residues. From germline, CDR1 is MNHEY and CDR2 SMNVEV (reference sequence). Germline trimming cut 4 bases from V and 0 bases from J; bases unmatched to any gene: 5. The CDR3 DNA reads as TGTGCCAGCAGTTCGCCTAGCGGGGCAAGCACAGATACGCAGTATTTT. It yields the protein CASSSPSGASTDTQYF.